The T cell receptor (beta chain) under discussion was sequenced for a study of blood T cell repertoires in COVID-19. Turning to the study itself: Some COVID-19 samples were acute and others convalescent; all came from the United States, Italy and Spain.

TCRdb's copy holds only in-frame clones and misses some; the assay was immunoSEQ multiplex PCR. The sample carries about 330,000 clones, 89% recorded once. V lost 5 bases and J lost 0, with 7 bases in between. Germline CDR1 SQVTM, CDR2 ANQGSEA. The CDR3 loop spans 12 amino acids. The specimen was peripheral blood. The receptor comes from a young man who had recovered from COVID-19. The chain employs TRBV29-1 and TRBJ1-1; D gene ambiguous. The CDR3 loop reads CSVSGMNTEAFF. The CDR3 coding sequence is TGCAGCGTTAGCGGGATGAACACTGAAGCTTTCTTT.